This T cell receptor (beta chain) derives from a study of T cell repertoires in aging, cancer and after chemotherapy (dated by TCRdb to the late 2010s). About the study as a whole: The donors fell into six age groups ranging from 30 or younger to 70 or older, and each group had at least three individuals. In total, the full dataset held several million TCR reads. Peripheral blood TCR beta repertoires from healthy donors and cancer patients were profiled to examine immunoaging and T cell reconstitution after chemotherapy. A cohort of some 210 cancer patients (roughly 90 with hematological and 124 with solid cancers) was assembled, and about 95 healthy donors were included as a reference group. In the solid tumor group, the paired samples taken before and after chemotherapy came from patients with brain tumors (glioblastoma) who were receiving therapy based on temozolomide.

Multiplex touch-down PCR with a mixed TRB-A/B primer pool was used to amplify rearranged TRB sequences covering the V, D and J segments. Illumina adapters and sample indices were attached to the amplicons through two consecutive PCR reactions run with Phusion HS II polymerase. Amplicons were gel-purified with the NucleoSpin Gel and PCR Clean-up kit, then checked with Qubit and an Agilent 2100 Bioanalyzer. The libraries were sequenced on an Illumina MiSeq with 600-cycle, single-indexed, paired-end runs. Regarding the original processing steps: MiXCR versions 2.12 and 3.0.5 were used to process TRB sequences. Each unique CDR3 nucleotide sequence was counted as one clone, and only productive sequences with at least two reads were retained. Repertoire metrics included Shannon diversity, evenness, clonality (one minus evenness), and alpha-parameterized diversity profiles from alpha 0 to 5. The IGoR algorithm was used to calculate generation probabilities for clones in the paired samples taken before and after chemotherapy. Using fastp trimming at Q25 and MiXCR clonotype assembly, TCRdb reanalyzed the public sequencing data and kept in-frame beta chains. Rows are unified per CDR3 protein, each entry keeping the most common DNA and genes. These V and J calls derive from TCRdb rather than the authors' analysis. Present in this sample are about 2,400 distinct CDR3 sequences, 28% of which were seen just once. The ten top clones hold 7.8% of the sample.

Study-wide conclusions, independent of this receptor: Median generation probability increased over the chemotherapy interval in both cancer cohorts, suggesting repertoire reconstitution through rebound thymic output. Declining TCR diversity with age in healthy donors was mainly explained by loss of richness; in cancer patients, loss of evenness also contributed. According to the authors, the repertoire data do not allow conclusions to be drawn about immunological memory after chemotherapy. Significantly lower blood TCR diversity and higher clonality were observed in untreated patients with hematological or solid cancers than in age-matched healthy donors.

TCR beta rearrangements were amplified from genomic DNA isolated from peripheral blood, not from sorted cells or RNA. Trimming takes 10 bases off V and 7 bases off J; junction bases not matched to a gene: 8. The germline V gene yields MDHEN for CDR1 and SYDVKM for CDR2. Its CDR3 holds 13 amino acids, cysteine through phenylalanine. The sequence is cut down to CDR3 DNA, 39 bases in frame from base 1. A note on this clonotype: There is no known antigen for this receptor. The input lacks base qualities; no much larger clone sits a single base away.

The specimen was blood. The sequence derives from a human donor with a solid tumor. The chain links TRBV28 with TRBJ1-5, and 9 junctional nucleotides match TRBD1. This receptor carries the CDR3 CATLRDRAQPQHF. The sequence in DNA is TGTGCCACTCTCCGGGACAGGGCCCAGCCCCAGCATTTT.